The 18 T cell receptor beta chains presented below share a single source sample, sequenced in a study of shared clonotypes between healthy human individuals. This table comes from immunoSEQ multiplex PCR, and its TCRdb copy is limited to in-frame clones, with some not included. Among about 980,000 clones listed, 76% were seen once. Sequences were obtained from memory CD4+ T cells sorted from blood. This sample's subset: CD45RA-negative fraction. The receptors come from a man between 18 and 35 years old in good health.

This clone showed up just a few times. The gene calls are TRBV30 and TRBJ1-1; D may be TRBD1 (5 bases). Trimming cost V 4 bases and J 6 bases, with 12 bases left between them. The CDR3 length is 12 residues. CDR1 and CDR2 from the germline V gene are GTSNPN and SVGIG (reference sequence). The CDR3 DNA follows: TGTGCCTGGACTAAACAGGTAGCTGAAGCTTTCTTT. It translates to CAWTKQVAEAFF. The whole variable domain, remainder taken from reference TRBV30 and TRBJ1-1, is SQTIHQWPATLVQPVGSPLSLECTVEGTSNPNLYWYRQAAGRGLQLLFYSVGIGQISSEVPQNLSASRPQDRQFILSSKKLLLSDSGFYLCAWTKQVAEAFFGQGTRLTVV.

The table lists this clone with a count of one. The gene calls are TRBV7-8 and TRBJ2-4; tentatively, D is TRBD2 (6 bases). Trimming removed 4 bases from V and 4 bases from J, with 11 bases in between. The germline V gene encodes CDR1 SGHVS and CDR2 FQNEAQ. This CDR3 is built from 14 residues. CDR3 residues: CASSSTRSKNIQYF. CDR3 in DNA: TGTGCCAGCAGCTCGACTAGAAGTAAAAACATTCAGTACTTC.

The gene calls are TRBV15 and TRBJ1-5; D unclear. The germline gives CDR1 LNHNV, CDR2 YYDKDF (reference sequence). Deletions cut 3 bases from V and 3 bases from J, with 9 bases between. The CDR3 extends over 14 amino acids. In DNA, the CDR3 is TGTGCCACCAGCAGCGGCCGGAACAATCAGCCCCAGCATTTT. This translates into CATSSGRNNQPQHF.

This chain uses TRBV5-6 with TRBJ2-2; TRBD1 matches at 8 bases. The CDR3 loop spans 15 amino acids. Germline V gives CDR1 SGHDT, CDR2 YYEEEE. V dropped 0 bases and J dropped 4; count of bases not matched to a gene: 2. The CDR3 protein is CASSLGQGSTGELFF. The CDR3 DNA is TGTGCCAGCAGCTTGGGACAGGGGAGCACCGGGGAGCTGTTTTTT.

This chain uses TRBV4-2 with TRBJ2-1; D unclear. Germline-derived CDR1 and CDR2 are LGHNA and YNFKEQ. The CDR3 runs to 15 residues. Trimming took off 0 bases at V and 5 bases at J, with 11 bases between the two ends. The CDR3 nucleotides read TGTGCCAGCAGCCAAGATTCCCGGTTCGACAATGAGCAGTTCTTC. Translating it yields CASSQDSRFDNEQFF.

V and J are TRBV2 and TRBJ2-2; 9 bases match TRBD1. Per germline, CDR1 SNHLY and CDR2 FYNNEI. Unmatched junction bases numbered 5, after V lost 5 bases and J lost 4 bases. CDR3 length: 15 residues. The CDR3 nucleotides read TGTGCCAGCAGTTGGGACAGGGCAGGCACCGGGGAGCTGTTTTTT. Translated, it gives CASSWDRAGTGELFF.

This clone has just one count. The V call is TRBV11-1, the J call TRBJ2-7, with D possibly TRBD1 on 6 matching bases. The CDR3 contains 15 residues. V lost 2 bases and J 1 base, leaving 12 bases between the germline ends. Germline CDR1 SGHAT, CDR2 FQDESV (reference sequence). Written as DNA, the CDR3 is TGTGCCAGCAGCTTATATGGGGGCGGATCCTACGAGCAGTACTTC. The encoded protein is CASSLYGGGSYEQYF.

The chain links TRBV6-1 to TRBJ2-2, with TRBD1 as a possible D gene (6 bases). V was cut by 4 bases and J by 1 base, with 10 bases left in between. The CDR3 runs to 15 residues. Germline loops: CDR1 MNHNS, CDR2 SASEGT. The CDR3, as DNA: TGTGCCAGCAGTGCAGGGACACAGAACACCGGGGAGCTGTTTTTT. Translating gives CASSAGTQNTGELFF.

This rearrangement joins TRBV7-2 to TRBJ2-2, with D perhaps TRBD1 (6 bases). The CDR3 runs 18 residues. Between the trimmed V and J ends, which lost 5 bases and 2 bases, there was a span of 21 bases. The germline CDR1 and CDR2 sequences are SGHTA and FQGNSA. The CDR3 nucleotides are TGTGCCAGCAGCCGAATTCCTTTACAGGGCACAAACACCGGGGAGCTGTTTTTT. This encodes CASSRIPLQGTNTGELFF.

The chain couples TRBV5-1 to TRBJ2-5, with 7 bases lining up with TRBD2. Losses at the gene ends were 5 bases for V and 2 bases for J; bases not matched to a gene: 12. Germline lookup yields CDR1 SGHRS and CDR2 YFSETQ. The CDR3 spans 16 residues. CDR3 loop: CASRSSTGGRQETQYF. CDR3 bases: TGCGCCAGCAGGTCCTCGACTGGCGGGAGACAAGAGACCCAGTACTTC.

The chain combines TRBV6-1 with TRBJ2-5, with a weak D call TRBD1 (6 bases). The CDR3 loop spans 15 amino acids. Between the trimmed V and J ends, which lost 2 bases and 1 base, there was a span of 11 bases. The V gene's germline CDR1 is MNHNS and CDR2 SASEGT. The CDR3 nucleotides read TGTGCCAGCAGTGAACAAAGACAGGCCCAAGAGACCCAGTACTTC. This sequence encodes CASSEQRQAQETQYF.

The table lists this clone with a count of one. This chain joins TRBV25-1 and TRBJ2-7; 8 bases match TRBD2. The CDR3 spans 14 residues. Germline assignment: CDR1 MGHDK and CDR2 SYGVNS. V lost 2 bases, J lost 5 bases, and 5 bases stayed unmatched. CDR3: CASSEEGLVNEQYF. In DNA, the CDR3 is TGTGCCAGCAGTGAAGAGGGACTAGTCAACGAGCAGTACTTC.

This chain joins TRBV19 and TRBJ1-2; 7 bases agree with TRBD1. CDR1 is LNHDA, CDR2 SQIVND, per germline (reference sequence). The trim removed 5 bases at V and 0 bases at J, leaving 9 bases unmatched. The CDR3 loop spans 16 amino acids. The CDR3 DNA is TGTGCCAGTAGTGCGAAATATGGGACAGCTAACTATGGCTACACCTTC. Its protein is CASSAKYGTANYGYTF.

V is TRBV10-3 and J is TRBJ2-5, with D perhaps matching TRBD1 (6 bases). The J call is in doubt because the DNA end fits TRBJ2-7 better. Germline V gene data show CDR1 as ENHRY and CDR2 as SYGVKD. This CDR3 spans 13 amino acids. The DNA of the CDR3 is TGTGCCGTTGCACAGGGTAGGGTCGGCGAGCAGTACTTC. Its protein is CAVAQGRVGEQYF.

The V call is TRBV5-6, the J call TRBJ1-2; the match to TRBD1 covers 9 bases. The germline V gene has CDR1 SGHDT and CDR2 YYEEEE. The junction had 7 bases not matched to a gene; V was cut back by 2 bases and J by 5 bases. The CDR3 sequence is 15 residues long. CDR3 coding DNA: TGTGCCAGCAGCTTTTGGGACAGGGCACAGTATGGCTACACCTTC. Its translation is CASSFWDRAQYGYTF.

This clone was observed a few times. In DNA, the CDR3 is TGTGCCAGCTCCGGGCCGAACACCGGGGAGCTGTTTTTT. Its protein is CASSGPNTGELFF. The chain combines TRBV18 with TRBJ2-2; D is ambiguous. Germline loops: CDR1 KGHSH, CDR2 LQKENI. The CDR3 totals 13 residues. Trimming left V 6 bases short and J 0 bases short, with 5 bases between.

This chain links TRBV5-6 with TRBJ2-3; unclear D gene. The CDR3 length is 14 residues. Per germline, CDR1 SGHDT and CDR2 YYEEEE. Trimming shortened V by 0 bases and J by 5 bases, and 10 bases separated the two germline ends. In nucleotides, the CDR3 is TGTGCCAGCAGCTTGGAGGGCTTGGGAGATACGCAGTATTTT. This gives the protein CASSLEGLGDTQYF.

This chain connects TRBV29-1 to TRBJ2-5; TRBD1 might be the D (5 bases). The ends were cut back, 6 bases at V and 1 base at J, with 12 bases in the middle. The CDR3 sequence is 13 residues long. The germline gives CDR1 SQVTM, CDR2 ANQGSEA. As DNA, the CDR3 is TGCAGCGTGTTCCCTGGGGCCCAAGAGACCCAGTACTTC. It yields the protein CSVFPGAQETQYF. The full variable domain, rest sourced from reference TRBV29-1 and TRBJ2-5, is SAVISQKPSRDICQRGTSLTIQCQVDSQVTMMFWYRQQPGQSLTLIATANQGSEATYESGFVIDKFPISRPNLTFSTLTVSNMSPEDSSIYLCSVFPGAQETQYFGPGTRLLVL.